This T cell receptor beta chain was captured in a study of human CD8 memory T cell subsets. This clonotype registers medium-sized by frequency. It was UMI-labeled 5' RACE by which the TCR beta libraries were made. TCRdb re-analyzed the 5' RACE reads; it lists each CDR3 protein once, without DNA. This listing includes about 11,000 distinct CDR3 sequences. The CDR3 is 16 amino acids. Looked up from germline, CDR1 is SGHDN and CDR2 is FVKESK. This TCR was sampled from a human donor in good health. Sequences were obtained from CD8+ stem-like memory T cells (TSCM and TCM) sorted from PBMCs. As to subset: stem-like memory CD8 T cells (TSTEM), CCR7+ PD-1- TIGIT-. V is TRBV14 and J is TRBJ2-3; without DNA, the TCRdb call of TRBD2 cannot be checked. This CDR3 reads CASSQRLAGGADTQYF.